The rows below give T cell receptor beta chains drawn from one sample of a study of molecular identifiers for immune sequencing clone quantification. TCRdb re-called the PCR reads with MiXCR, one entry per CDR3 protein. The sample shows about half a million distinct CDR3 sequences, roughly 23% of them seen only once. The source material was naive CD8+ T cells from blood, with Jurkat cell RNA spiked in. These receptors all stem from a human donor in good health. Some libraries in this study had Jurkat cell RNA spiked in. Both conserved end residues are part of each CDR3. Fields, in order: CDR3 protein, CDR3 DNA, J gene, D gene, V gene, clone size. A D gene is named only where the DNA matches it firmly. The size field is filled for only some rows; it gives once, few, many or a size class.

CDR3 protein: CASSQESGRGASYNEQSF; CDR3 DNA: TGCGCCAGCAGCCAAGAATCAGGAAGGGGCGCATCCTACAATGAGCAGTCCTTC; J gene: TRBJ2-1; D gene: NA; V gene: TRBV4-3; clone size: NA
CDR3 protein: CASSQGAWGHNEQFF; CDR3 DNA: TGTGCCAGCAGCCAAGGCGCATGGGGGCACAATGAGCAGTTCTTC; J gene: TRBJ2-1; D gene: NA; V gene: TRBV3-1; clone size: NA
CDR3 protein: CTSWGGGNEQFF; CDR3 DNA: TGCACCTCATGGGGGGGAGGAAATGAGCAGTTCTTC; J gene: TRBJ2-1; D gene: TRBD2; V gene: TRBV29-1; clone size: NA
CDR3 protein: CASSGPHLYF; CDR3 DNA: TGTGCCAGTAGCGGACCCCATTTATATTTT; J gene: TRBJ1-3; D gene: NA; V gene: TRBV19; clone size: few
CDR3 protein: CSVEGTGTYNEQFF; CDR3 DNA: TGCAGCGTTGAAGGGACGGGGACCTACAATGAGCAGTTCTTC; J gene: TRBJ2-1; D gene: NA; V gene: TRBV29-1; clone size: NA
CDR3 protein: CASRLAENYEQYF; CDR3 DNA: TGTGCCAGCAGACTAGCGGAGAACTACGAGCAGTACTTC; J gene: TRBJ2-7; D gene: TRBD2; V gene: TRBV7-9; clone size: few
CDR3 protein: CASSELTHNEQYF; CDR3 DNA: TGTGCCAGCAGTGAACTGACGCATAACGAGCAGTACTTC; J gene: TRBJ2-7; D gene: NA; V gene: TRBV6-1; clone size: NA
CDR3 protein: CAISESMDSNQPQHF; CDR3 DNA: TGTGCCATCAGTGAGTCCATGGATAGCAATCAGCCCCAGCATTTT; J gene: TRBJ1-5; D gene: NA; V gene: TRBV10-3; clone size: many
CDR3 protein: CASSYWGTSTDTQYF; CDR3 DNA: TGTGCCAGCAGTTACTGGGGGACTAGCACAGATACGCAGTATTTT; J gene: TRBJ2-3; D gene: NA; V gene: TRBV6-2/TRBV6-3; clone size: few
CDR3 protein: CASSLVFDPAQYF; CDR3 DNA: TGTGCCAGCAGCTTAGTATTCGACCCGGCCCAGTACTTC; J gene: TRBJ2-5; D gene: NA; V gene: TRBV7-2; clone size: many
CDR3 protein: CASSSFVARNNYGYTF; CDR3 DNA: TGTGCCAGCAGCAGCTTTGTGGCGCGAAATAACTATGGCTACACCTTC; J gene: TRBJ1-2; D gene: NA; V gene: TRBV13; clone size: few
CDR3 protein: CSVVGEDYGYTF; CDR3 DNA: TGCAGCGTTGTAGGAGAAGACTATGGCTACACCTTC; J gene: TRBJ1-2; D gene: NA; V gene: TRBV29-1; clone size: many
CDR3 protein: CASSLGALSPPGELFF; CDR3 DNA: TGTGCCAGCAGCTTAGGGGCCCTCTCTCCCCCCGGGGAGCTGTTTTTT; J gene: TRBJ2-2; D gene: NA; V gene: TRBV7-9; clone size: NA
CDR3 protein: CASSLWQADEQYF; CDR3 DNA: TGTGCCAGCAGTTTATGGCAGGCGGACGAGCAGTACTTC; J gene: TRBJ2-7; D gene: NA; V gene: TRBV28; clone size: many
CDR3 protein: CASSLGQGIHEQYF; CDR3 DNA: TGTGCCAGCAGCTTAGGGCAGGGTATACACGAGCAGTACTTC; J gene: TRBJ2-7; D gene: NA; V gene: TRBV11-2; clone size: few
CDR3 protein: CASSFGLAGIETQYF; CDR3 DNA: TGTGCCAGCAGTTTCGGACTAGCGGGAATTGAGACCCAGTACTTC; J gene: TRBJ2-5; D gene: TRBD2; V gene: TRBV11-2; clone size: few
CDR3 protein: CASSPGDRLSYEQYF; CDR3 DNA: TGTGCCAGCAGCCCGGGGGACAGGCTCTCCTACGAGCAGTACTTC; J gene: TRBJ2-7; D gene: TRBD1; V gene: TRBV7-9; clone size: many
CDR3 protein: CALSRGLSYEQYF; CDR3 DNA: TGTGCCCTAAGTCGGGGTCTCTCCTACGAGCAGTACTTC; J gene: TRBJ2-7; D gene: NA; V gene: TRBV10-3; clone size: many
CDR3 protein: CASSPTSGSAEQFF; CDR3 DNA: TGTGCCAGTAGCCCAACTAGCGGGAGTGCTGAGCAGTTCTTC; J gene: TRBJ2-1; D gene: TRBD2; V gene: TRBV19; clone size: few
CDR3 protein: CASSSSSPKLAKNIQYF; CDR3 DNA: TGTGCCAGCAGTTCCTCTAGCCCCAAACTAGCCAAAAACATTCAGTACTTC; J gene: TRBJ2-4; D gene: NA; V gene: TRBV12-3/TRBV12-4; clone size: few
CDR3 protein: CASSFRGPNYEQYF; CDR3 DNA: TGTGCCAGCAGTTTTCGGGGTCCTAACTACGAGCAGTACTTC; J gene: TRBJ2-7; D gene: NA; V gene: TRBV27; clone size: many
CDR3 protein: CASSSTIGGRINQPQHF; CDR3 DNA: TGTGCCAGCAGCTCCACCATTGGGGGGCGAATCAATCAGCCCCAGCATTTT; J gene: TRBJ1-5; D gene: NA; V gene: TRBV7-9; clone size: many
CDR3 protein: CASSPRATRQETQYF; CDR3 DNA: TGTGCCAGCTCACCACGGGCGACACGCCAAGAGACCCAGTACTTC; J gene: TRBJ2-5; D gene: NA; V gene: TRBV18; clone size: few
CDR3 protein: CASSFKMGVKETQYF; CDR3 DNA: TGTGCCAGCAGCTTTAAGATGGGGGTAAAAGAGACCCAGTACTTC; J gene: TRBJ2-5; D gene: NA; V gene: TRBV7-3; clone size: many